Given below is one T cell receptor beta chain in context. This clonotype was seen ten or more times. Its antigen is still unknown. It has no much larger one-base neighbor in the sample; base qualities were not kept. The data were taken from a study of response to subunit inactivated influenza vaccine (dated by TCRdb to 2016 to 2019). Context from the whole study: To follow how T cells responded to a trivalent subunit inactivated influenza vaccine, the researchers relied on deep quantitative profiling of the T cell receptor repertoire.

The library was prepared using RT-PCR. The listed sequencing device is Illumina HiSeq 2500. Clones were called with MiXCR by TCRdb after fastp trimmed the public reads at Q25, and only in-frame beta chains were retained. Duplicate CDR3 protein sequences are folded into a single record with the most common DNA and genes. Present in this sample are about 500,000 distinct CDR3 sequences, 16% of which were seen just once. The leading ten clones occupy about 3% of the sample. Broader findings and caveats from the paper: The authors proposed that each seasonal influenza vaccination may bring in only a limited number of new T cells.

There are 14 amino acids in the CDR3, from cysteine to phenylalanine inclusive. The kept DNA is CDR3 alone, 42 bases in frame from the first base. Deletion took 8 bases off V and 2 bases off J, with a span of 14 bases between the germline ends. The sequence derives from a man in his fifties or sixties who received an inactivated influenza vaccine. Donor details come from another sample of the same person, matched by shared clones. This specimen consisted of CD4+ T cells sorted from PBMCs, obtained 23 months after vaccination. The rearranged chain carries TRBV12-3 or TRBV12-4 and TRBJ2-3; TRBD2 is a weak D gene call, 6 bases matching. The CDR3 has the sequence CASLSAGHTDTQYF. The DNA is TGTGCCAGCCTGTCGGCGGGGCACACAGATACGCAGTATTTT.